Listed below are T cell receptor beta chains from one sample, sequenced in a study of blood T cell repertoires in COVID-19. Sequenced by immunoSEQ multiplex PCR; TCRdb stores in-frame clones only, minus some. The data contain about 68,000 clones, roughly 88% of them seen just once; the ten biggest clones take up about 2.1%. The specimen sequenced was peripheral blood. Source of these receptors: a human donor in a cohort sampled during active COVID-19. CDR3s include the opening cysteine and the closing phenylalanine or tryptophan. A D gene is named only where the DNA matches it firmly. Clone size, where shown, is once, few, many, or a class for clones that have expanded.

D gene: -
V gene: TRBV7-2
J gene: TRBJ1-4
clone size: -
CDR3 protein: CASSLDRSNEKLFF
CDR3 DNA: TGTGCCAGCAGCCTAGACAGGTCAAATGAAAAACTGTTTTTT

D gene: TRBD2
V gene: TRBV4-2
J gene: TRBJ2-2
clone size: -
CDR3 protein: CASSQVGEGWGNTGELFF
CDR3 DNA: TGTGCCAGCAGCCAAGTAGGGGAGGGTTGGGGTAACACCGGGGAGCTGTTTTTT

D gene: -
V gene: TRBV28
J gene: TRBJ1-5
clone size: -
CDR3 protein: CASSSGAQPQHF
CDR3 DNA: TGTGCCAGCAGTTCTGGGGCCCAGCCCCAGCATTTT

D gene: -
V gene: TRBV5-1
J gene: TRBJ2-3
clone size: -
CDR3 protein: CASSLAGPGVADTQYF
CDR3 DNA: TGCGCCAGCAGCTTGGCCGGGCCAGGGGTGGCAGATACGCAGTATTTT

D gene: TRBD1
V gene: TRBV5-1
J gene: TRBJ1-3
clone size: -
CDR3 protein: CASSLSGTAGNTIYF
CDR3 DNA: TGCGCCAGCAGCTTGTCCGGGACAGCTGGAAACACCATATATTTT

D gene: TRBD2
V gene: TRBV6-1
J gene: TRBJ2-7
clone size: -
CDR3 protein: CASSAATSGSYEQYF
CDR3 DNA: TGTGCCAGCAGTGCAGCCACTAGCGGTTCCTACGAGCAGTACTTC

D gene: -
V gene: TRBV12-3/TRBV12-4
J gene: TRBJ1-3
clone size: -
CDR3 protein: CASSRKGFSTIYF
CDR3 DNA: TGTGCCAGCAGTCGTAAGGGGTTTAGCACCATATATTTT

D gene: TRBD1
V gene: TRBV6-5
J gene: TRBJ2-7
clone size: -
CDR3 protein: CAARKIGTGGEQYF
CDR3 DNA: TGTGCCGCTCGGAAAATCGGGACAGGGGGCGAGCAGTACTTC

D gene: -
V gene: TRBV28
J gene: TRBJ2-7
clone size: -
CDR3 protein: CASTPGPQRGEQYF
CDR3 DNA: TGTGCCAGCACCCCCGGACCGCAAAGAGGGGAGCAGTACTTC

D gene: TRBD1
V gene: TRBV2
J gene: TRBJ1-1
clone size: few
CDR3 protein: CASSGQGKGAFF
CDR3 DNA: TGTGCCAGCAGTGGACAGGGGAAAGGAGCTTTCTTT

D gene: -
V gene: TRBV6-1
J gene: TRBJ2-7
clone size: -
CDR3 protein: CASSDVRERYF
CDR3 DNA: TGTGCCAGCAGTGATGTCAGGGAAAGGTACTTC

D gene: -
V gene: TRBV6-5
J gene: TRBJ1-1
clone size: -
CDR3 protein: CATYSFQAFF
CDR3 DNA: TGTGCCACCTACAGCTTCCAAGCTTTCTTT

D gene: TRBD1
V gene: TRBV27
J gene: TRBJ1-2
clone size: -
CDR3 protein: CASSPLDRVGGYTF
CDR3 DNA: TGTGCCAGCAGTCCCTTGGACAGGGTGGGGGGCTACACCTTC

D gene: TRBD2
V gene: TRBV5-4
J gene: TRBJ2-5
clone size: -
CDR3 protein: CASSPGTSGQETQYF
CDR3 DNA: TGTGCCAGCAGCCCGGGGACTAGCGGGCAAGAGACCCAGTACTTC

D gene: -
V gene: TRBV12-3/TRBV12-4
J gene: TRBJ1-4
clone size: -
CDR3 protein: CASSLGDNRKLFF
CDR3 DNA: TGTGCCAGCAGTTTGGGGGACAACAGAAAACTGTTTTTT

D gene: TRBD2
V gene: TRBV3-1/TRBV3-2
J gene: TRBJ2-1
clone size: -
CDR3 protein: CASSPGGNEQFF
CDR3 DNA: TGTGCCAGCAGCCCGGGGGGGAATGAGCAGTTCTTC

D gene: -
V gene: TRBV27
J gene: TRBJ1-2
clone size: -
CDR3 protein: CASSRTTDHYGYTF
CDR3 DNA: TGTGCCAGCAGCCGGACGACAGACCACTATGGCTACACCTTC

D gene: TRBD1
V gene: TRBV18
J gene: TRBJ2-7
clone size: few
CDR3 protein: CASSPVFPGQGASYEQYF
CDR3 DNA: TGTGCCAGCTCACCAGTTTTCCCGGGACAGGGGGCATCCTACGAGCAGTACTTC

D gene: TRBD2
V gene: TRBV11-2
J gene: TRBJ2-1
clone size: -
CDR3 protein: CASSSPTLAGGREQFF
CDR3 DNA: TGTGCCAGCAGCTCCCCTACACTAGCGGGAGGGCGTGAGCAGTTCTTC

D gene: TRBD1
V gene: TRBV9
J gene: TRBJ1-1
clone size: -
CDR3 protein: CASSPARRTGVNTEAFF
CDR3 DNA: TGTGCCAGCAGCCCCGCACGGAGGACAGGGGTGAACACTGAAGCTTTCTTT